These 13 T cell receptor beta chains originate from one sample sequenced in a study of blood T cell repertoires in COVID-19. Clones were read by immunoSEQ multiplex PCR, and TCRdb kept only the in-frame ones, dropping some. The repertoire holds over 100,000 clones, 80% to 90% seen once, with roughly 4% in the top ten. Sequences were obtained from peripheral blood. The receptors were sampled from a man aged 60 to 75 with COVID-19, enrolled during active disease.

The V call is TRBV27, the J call TRBJ1-2, with D tentatively TRBD1 (6 bases). Germline lookup yields CDR1 MNHEY and CDR2 SMNVEV (reference sequence). Trimming pared 3 bases from V and 4 bases from J, leaving 9 bases between. The CDR3 has 13 amino acids. The CDR3 DNA sequence: TGTGCCAGCAGTTTCGACAGGAGCTATGGCTACACCTTC. This encodes CASSFDRSYGYTF.

The chain recombines TRBV3-1 (or the pseudogene TRBV3-2) with TRBJ1-1; maybe TRBD1 (6 bases). In germline, CDR1 is LGHDT, CDR2 YNNKEL (reference sequence). V lost 3 bases and J 7 bases, leaving 9 bases between the germline ends. This CDR3 has 12 residues. CDR3: CASSHGDIEAFF. DNA for the CDR3: TGTGCCAGCAGCCACGGGGACATTGAAGCTTTCTTT.

This clone was detected only once. The CDR3 DNA is TGTGCCAGCAGTCAACAGACGACAGGGGGGAATCAGCCCCAGCATTTT. It translates to CASSQQTTGGNQPQHF. The V call is TRBV7-2, the J call TRBJ1-5; 9 nucleotides align to TRBD1. The CDR3 has 16 amino acids. In germline, CDR1 is SGHTA, CDR2 FQGNSA. Losses at the gene ends were 6 bases for V and 4 bases for J; bases not matched to a gene: 10.

The chain is built from TRBV12-3 or TRBV12-4 and TRBJ1-2, with 8 bases lining up with TRBD1. J was trimmed by 7 bases and V by 6 bases; bases with no gene match: 4. This CDR3 has 12 amino acids. CDR3 loop: CASSRTGLGYTF. CDR3 DNA sequence: TGTGCCAGCAGCCGGACAGGGCTTGGCTACACCTTC.

This chain links TRBV11-3 with TRBJ2-5; perhaps TRBD1 as D (5 bases). The CDR3 covers 13 residues. The germline V gene has CDR1 SGHNT and CDR2 YENEEA. Trimming left V 6 bases short and J 1 base short, with 9 bases between. The CDR3 bases are TGTGCCAGCAGTCGACAGTCCCAAGAGACCCAGTACTTC. This translates into CASSRQSQETQYF.

The chain joins TRBV25-1 to TRBJ2-7; D call uncertain. Germline CDR1 is MGHDK and CDR2 is SYGVNS. V lost 5 bases, J lost 0 bases, and 11 bases lay in between. CDR3 length: 14 residues. The CDR3 nucleotides read TGTGCCAGCAGTCCCGAGGAGTACTCCTACGAGCAGTACTTC. This sequence encodes CASSPEEYSYEQYF.

This clone showed up just a few times. This same CDR3 is encoded by further DNA sequences in the sample. This chain connects TRBV4-3 to TRBJ1-2, with D unclear. The CDR3 runs 13 residues. The V end was cut by 1 base, the J end by 3 bases, with 6 bases between. Germline V gene sequence: CDR1 LGHNA, CDR2 YSLEER. CDR3 loop: CASSQAVDYGYTF. The CDR3 nucleotides are TGCGCCAGCAGCCAAGCAGTGGACTATGGCTACACCTTC.

V is TRBV30 and J is TRBJ1-4, with D perhaps matching TRBD1 (6 bases). V was trimmed by 7 bases and J by 0 bases, leaving 12 bases between them. This CDR3 has 14 residues. Germline lookup yields CDR1 GTSNPN and CDR2 SVGIG (reference sequence). This CDR3 is CAYEDRSTNEKLFF. The CDR3 DNA reads as TGTGCCTATGAGGACAGATCAACTAATGAAAAACTGTTTTTT. Drawing the rest from reference TRBV30 and TRBJ1-4, the complete variable domain is SQTIHQWPATLVQPVGSPLSLECTVEGTSNPNLYWYRQAAGRGLQLLFYSVGIGQISSEVPQNLSASRPQDRQFILSSKKLLLSDSGFYLCAYEDRSTNEKLFFGSGTQLSVL.

The CDR3, as DNA: TGTGCCAGTAGTTCCCTAGCGGGTGGTGAGACCCAGTACTTC. Amino acid sequence: CASSSLAGGETQYF. V is TRBV19 and J is TRBJ2-5, with 8 nucleotides matching TRBD2. The ends lost 5 bases at V and 5 bases at J; junction bases unmatched: 7. Germline CDR1 LNHDA, CDR2 SQIVND (reference sequence). There are 14 residues in the CDR3. Combining the CDR3 with reference TRBV19 and TRBJ2-5 gives the whole variable domain DGGITQSPKYLFRKEGQNVTLSCEQNLNHDAMYWYRQDPGQGLRLIYYSQIVNDFQKGDIAEGYSVSREKKESFPLTVTSAQKNPTAFYLCASSSLAGGETQYFGPGTRLLVL.

The gene calls are TRBV27 and TRBJ1-2; TRBD1 might be the D (5 bases). V was trimmed by 2 bases and J by 6 bases, leaving 10 bases between them. The CDR3 sequence is 13 residues long. Germline loops: CDR1 MNHEY, CDR2 SMNVEV (reference sequence). The CDR3 reads CASSLSPRDGYTF. CDR3 coding DNA: TGTGCCAGCAGTTTAAGCCCCAGGGATGGCTACACCTTC.

The chain joins TRBV2 to TRBJ2-7; tentatively, D is TRBD1 (6 bases). Germline loops: CDR1 SNHLY, CDR2 FYNNEI. This CDR3 spans 14 amino acids. Deletions cut 7 bases from V and 0 bases from J, with 13 bases between. CDR3 sequence: CASKSGVISYEQYF. The CDR3, as DNA: TGTGCCAGCAAGTCAGGGGTTATCTCCTACGAGCAGTACTTC.

V gene TRBV6-6 combines with J gene TRBJ2-1, with D possibly TRBD1 on 6 matching bases. The length of the CDR3 is 13 residues. CDR1 and CDR2 from the germline V gene are MNHNY and SVGAGI (reference sequence). Trimming pared 6 bases from V and 8 bases from J, leaving 14 bases between. The CDR3 region is CASSQGFWDEQFF. DNA of the CDR3: TGTGCCAGCAGCCAGGGGTTTTGGGATGAGCAGTTCTTC.

This chain uses TRBV2 with TRBJ1-6; TRBD1 matches 8 bases. J lost 5 bases, V lost 6 bases, and 9 bases had no gene match. This CDR3 has 16 amino acids. Germline CDR1 and CDR2: SNHLY and FYNNEI. In DNA, the CDR3 is TGTGCCAGCAGAGACTTCGGACAGGGAGATAATTCACCCCTCCACTTT. Translating gives CASRDFGQGDNSPLHF.